This is a list of T cell receptor beta chains from one sample in a study of blood T cell repertoires in COVID-19. Measured with immunoSEQ multiplex PCR; TCRdb has only the in-frame clones, and not every one. The sample holds around 160,000 clones; 80% to 90% are singletons and the top ten take roughly 13%. The source material was peripheral blood. All receptors come from a man between 18 and 29 years old with COVID-19, enrolled during active disease. The CDR3 runs from the conserved cysteine through the conserved F or W. D genes are given only for firm matches. Size values are once, few and many counts, or a class for expanded clones, and some rows have none.

>TRBJ1-4|.|TRBV28|.
TGTGCCAGCAGTTCGGGGGGCCCTAATGAAAAACTGCTTTTT
CASSSGGPNEKLLF
>TRBJ2-3|.|TRBV9|.
TGTGCCAGCAGTGAAGCGAGGGATCCGCCAGATACGCAGTATTTT
CASSEARDPPDTQYF
>TRBJ2-1|.|TRBV7-9|TRBD2
TGTGCCAGCAGGCCGGGGGGCTCCTACAATGAGCAGTTCTTC
CASRPGGSYNEQFF
>TRBJ2-7|.|TRBV9|TRBD2
TGTGCCAGCAGCGTAGGCGGTAGCGGGAGTTACGAGCAGTACTTC
CASSVGGSGSYEQYF
>TRBJ1-5|.|TRBV6-1|.
TGTGCCAGCAGTGAGGGAGATCAGCCCCAGCATTTT
CASSEGDQPQHF
>TRBJ2-3|.|TRBV27|.
TGTGCCAGCAGTTTATTTAGCGAAACTAGCACAGATACGCAGTATTTT
CASSLFSETSTDTQYF
>TRBJ2-7|.|TRBV28|TRBD2
TGTGCCAGCAGCCCACTAGCGGGAGAGAGAAGGAACGAGCAGTACTTC
CASSPLAGERRNEQYF
>TRBJ2-1|.|TRBV28|TRBD2
TGTGCCAGCAGTCCTAGCGGGAGGCTACCTACCTACAATGAGCAGTTCTTC
CASSPSGRLPTYNEQFF
>TRBJ2-3|.|TRBV28|.
TGTGCCAGCAGCCCAATGGGGGGAGGTACAGATACGCAGTATTTT
CASSPMGGGTDTQYF
>TRBJ2-4|.|TRBV28|TRBD2
TGTGCCAGCAGATTAGCGGGAGGAGGGATTCAGTACTTC
CASRLAGGGIQYF
>TRBJ2-1|.|TRBV19|.
TGTGCCAGTAGTATCGGGACTTACTACAATGAGCAGTTCTTC
CASSIGTYYNEQFF
>TRBJ1-6|.|TRBV6-1|TRBD1
TGTGCCAGCAGTCCAGACAGGGTCAATTCACCCCTCCACTTT
CASSPDRVNSPLHF
>TRBJ1-1|.|TRBV7-3|.
TGTGCCAGCAGCTTAACCGTGAACACTGAAGCTTTCTTT
CASSLTVNTEAFF
>TRBJ2-7|.|TRBV7-9|TRBD1
TGTGCCAGCAGCCTGGGCCGTGGACAGGGGTTCTACGAGCAGTACTTC
CASSLGRGQGFYEQYF
>TRBJ2-1|.|TRBV4-3|TRBD2
TGCGCCAGCAGCCAAGCAGTCGGGAGGGTGGTAAAGAATGAGCAGTTCTTC
CASSQAVGRVVKNEQFF
>TRBJ2-1|.|TRBV19|TRBD2
TGTGCCAGTAGCCCGGGACTAGCGGAGGGGCGTCCCTACAATGAGCAGTTCTTC
CASSPGLAEGRPYNEQFF
>TRBJ2-1|.|TRBV7-2|.
TGTGCCAGCAGCTTAGGGCAGGGTTTTTACAATGAGCAGTTCTTC
CASSLGQGFYNEQFF
>TRBJ2-7|.|TRBV6-5|.
TGTGCCAGCAGTAGGGCTGGGAGCGAGCAGTACTTC
CASSRAGSEQYF
>TRBJ2-3|.|TRBV4-1|TRBD2
TGCGCCAGCAGCCTGCCCTCGCCTAGCGGGAGCACAGATACGCAGTATTTT
CASSLPSPSGSTDTQYF
>TRBJ2-1|.|TRBV28|TRBD2
TGTGCCAGCACCCTCACCGCTAGCGGGGGTTCTCATGAGCAGTTCTTC
CASTLTASGGSHEQFF
>TRBJ1-5|.|TRBV24-1|.
TGTGCCACCAGTAAGCATAGCAATCAGCCCCAGCATTTT
CATSKHSNQPQHF
>TRBJ1-2|.|TRBV27|TRBD1
TGTGCCAGCAGTCTTACACGGACAGGGGCAGGGTATGGCTACACCTTC
CASSLTRTGAGYGYTF
>TRBJ1-1|.|TRBV18|.
TGTGCCAGCTCGCGGAGCGGGGGGAACACTGAAGCTTTCTTT
CASSRSGGNTEAFF
>TRBJ2-1|.|TRBV7-2|.
TGTGCCAGCAGCTTATTTCCCCGGGCAGGGTCCTACAATGAGCAGTTCTTC
CASSLFPRAGSYNEQFF
>TRBJ1-2|.|TRBV27|.
TGTGCCAGCAGTTTCGGAGGGCCTAACTATGGCTACACCTTC
CASSFGGPNYGYTF
>TRBJ2-5|.|TRBV14|.
TGTGCCAGCAGCCAAGATCGGCAGGGTTGGACCCAGTACTTC
CASSQDRQGWTQYF
>TRBJ2-1|once|TRBV7-9|.
TGTGCCAGCAGCTTAGTTCGCGCGAGTCACTACAATGAGCAGTTCTTC
CASSLVRASHYNEQFF
>TRBJ2-7|.|TRBV5-1|TRBD1
TGCGCCAGCAGCGACCTACCGGGACAGGGCTACGAGCAGTACTTC
CASSDLPGQGYEQYF
>TRBJ2-1|.|TRBV7-9|TRBD2
TGTGCCAGCAGCTTACGACTAGCGTCCTACAATGAGCAGTTCTTC
CASSLRLASYNEQFF
>TRBJ2-7|.|TRBV6-5|.
TGTGCCAGCAGTTCACTTGGGGGCCCTTCCTACGAGCAGTACTTC
CASSSLGGPSYEQYF
>TRBJ1-3|.|TRBV6-5|.
TGTGCCAGCAGTTACGCTTACTCAGGGTTAAGAAACACCATATATTTT
CASSYAYSGLRNTIYF
>TRBJ1-1|.|TRBV5-4|.
TGTGCCAGCAGCTTGTACGGGGGTGGCACTGAAGCTTTCTTT
CASSLYGGGTEAFF
>TRBJ2-2|once|TRBV29-1|.
TGCAGCGTTTGGAGGGGGAACACCGGGGAGCTGTTTTTT
CSVWRGNTGELFF
>TRBJ1-4|.|TRBV28|.
TGTGCCAGCAGCTACGGGGGGGCGGATAATGAAAAACTGCTTTTT
CASSYGGADNEKLLF
>TRBJ2-1|.|TRBV6-5|.
TGTGCCAGCAGTTACTCGGGGCTCAGCTCCTACAATGAGCAGTTCTTC
CASSYSGLSSYNEQFF
>TRBJ2-5|.|TRBV28|.
TGTGCCAGCAGCGAAGGGCAGGGATTCCAAGAGACCCAGTACTTC
CASSEGQGFQETQYF
>TRBJ2-5|.|TRBV3-1/TRBV3-2|TRBD1
TGTGCCAGCAGCCAAGAAGATAGGGGGCTCCAAGAGACCCAGTACTTC
CASSQEDRGLQETQYF
>TRBJ2-1|.|TRBV10-1|.
TGCGCCAGCAGTGAAAACAGGGAAGCCTACAATGAGCAGTTCTTC
CASSENREAYNEQFF
>TRBJ2-7|.|TRBV28|TRBD1
TGTGCCAGCAGTCCAGGGGGATACGAGCAGTACTTC
CASSPGGYEQYF
>TRBJ2-2|.|TRBV30|TRBD1
TGTGCCTGGAGACAGGGGTTCGGGGAGCTGTTTTTT
CAWRQGFGELFF
>TRBJ1-1|.|TRBV29-1|TRBD1
TGCAGCGCTTCCCGGAGGGGGACAGGGCTAGCGAACACTGAAGCTTTCTTT
CSASRRGTGLANTEAFF
>TRBJ2-1|.|TRBV6-9|.
TGTGCCAGCAGTTACGGAGACCTCCGGTCCAATGAGCAGTTCTTC
CASSYGDLRSNEQFF
>TRBJ2-7|.|TRBV19|.
TGTGCCAGTAGCTCGGACAGACTCGCCCACGAGCAGTACTTC
CASSSDRLAHEQYF
>TRBJ2-1|once|TRBV28|TRBD2
TGTGCCAGCAGGAACAATTCTCCCGGGACTAGATCCTACAATGAGCAGTTCTTC
CASRNNSPGTRSYNEQFF
>TRBJ2-7|.|TRBV27|.
TGTGCCAGCAGTTTAAGACAGGATACCTACGAGCAGTACTTC
CASSLRQDTYEQYF
>TRBJ2-1|.|TRBV19|TRBD1
TGTGCCAGTAGTACAGCGGGACAGGGCTACAATGAGCAGTTCTTC
CASSTAGQGYNEQFF
>TRBJ1-5|.|TRBV14|TRBD1
TGTGCCAGCAGCCTACAGGGGAACAATCAGCCCCAGCATTTT
CASSLQGNNQPQHF
>TRBJ1-1|.|TRBV6-1|TRBD1
TGTGCCAGCAGTGATGGGGCAGGGGGGACTGAAGCTTTCTTT
CASSDGAGGTEAFF
>TRBJ2-1|.|TRBV12-3/TRBV12-4|.
TGTGCCAGCAGTCCAGACAAGGTCAATGAGCAGTTCTTC
CASSPDKVNEQFF
>TRBJ2-7|.|TRBV20-1|TRBD2
TGCAGTGCTAGTCGACTAGCGGGAGATAAACCCTACGAGCAGTACTTC
CSASRLAGDKPYEQYF
>TRBJ1-2|.|TRBV28|.
TGTGCCAGCACCCCCGGCGATCGGTCGGGGTATGGCTACACCTTC
CASTPGDRSGYGYTF
>TRBJ2-7|.|TRBV2|.
TGTGCCAGCAGTGAAGACAGGAGAACCTACGAGCAGTACTTC
CASSEDRRTYEQYF
>TRBJ2-1|.|TRBV5-4|TRBD2
TGTGCCAGCAGCCGGGGTAGCGGGAGGTCCTACAATGAGCAGTTCTTC
CASSRGSGRSYNEQFF